This T cell receptor beta chain was identified in a study of blood T cells in healthy people across ages. Alongside a J-beta primer mix, a sample-barcoded 5' primer served in a second PCR lasting 7 to 11 cycles. One entry per CDR3 protein, called by TCRdb with MiXCR from the 5' RACE reads. The data contain some 760,000 distinct CDR3 sequences, around a quarter of them singletons. Every sample yielded at least 6.5 million isolated PBMCs. The germline gives CDR1 LGHNA, CDR2 YNFKEQ. CDR3 size: 15 residues. This sample also belongs to another study, concerning T cells of mothers and their children. That paper notes: When mothers and children were related, their normalized repertoire overlap, which was always slightly higher, did not differ significantly from that of unrelated pairs.

The chain couples TRBV4-2 to TRBJ2-5; 9 bases line up with TRBD2. The end of the DNA aligns better with TRBJ2-7, so the J call may be wrong. The sequenced sample consisted of blood. The clonotype originates from a boy under 18 in good health. The CDR3 region has the DNA TGTGCCAGCAGCCAAGAGACTAGCGGATCCTACGAGCAGTACTTC. Its protein product is CASSQETSGSYEQYF.